These 32 T cell receptor beta chains share one sample of origin, sequenced in a study of neurological immune-mediated disorders. The time point here: longitudinal time-point 3. TCRdb re-called the 5' RACE reads through MiXCR, storing one row per CDR3 protein. Of about 48,000 distinct CDR3 sequences in the sample, approximately 12% were seen once. The sequencing sample was made of PBMCs. The receptors were sampled from a male donor with HTLV-1-associated myelopathy (HAM/TSP).

In its sample, this clonotype was seen many times. The genes are TRBV10-3 and TRBJ1-2; D gene ambiguous. The CDR3 totals 14 residues. V lost 4 bases and J lost 0, with 9 bases in between. Germline V lookup: CDR1 ENHRY, CDR2 SYGVKD. The CDR3 region is CAISGQTANYGYTF. The CDR3 DNA sequence: TGTGCCATCAGTGGGCAGACCGCTAACTATGGCTACACCTTC.

The table lists this clonotype with many counts. The rearrangement links TRBV5-1 to TRBJ1-1; 7 bases are a match to TRBD1. Germline V gene lookup returns CDR1 SGHRS and CDR2 YFSETQ. The CDR3 is 16 amino acids. The ends lost 2 bases at V and 0 bases at J; junction bases unmatched: 7. The CDR3 region has the DNA TGCGCCAGCAGCTTCACAGGGGACTATATGAACACTGAAGCTTTCTTT. This codes for CASSFTGDYMNTEAFF.

The sample holds many counts of this clonotype. V and J are TRBV4-3 and TRBJ2-6, with D perhaps matching TRBD1 (6 bases). The germline CDR1 and CDR2 sequences are LGHNA and YSLEER. The germline V and J ends were trimmed by 0 bases and 2 bases, with 11 bases remaining between them. CDR3 length: 17 amino acids. The CDR3 region has the DNA TGCGCCAGCAGCCAAGATCCGAGACAGGCTGGGGCCAACGTCCTGACTTTC. It yields the protein CASSQDPRQAGANVLTF.

At least ten counts were recorded for this clonotype. V usage is TRBV3-1 and J usage is TRBJ2-3; D gene unclear. Trimming left V 5 bases short and J 6 bases short, with 9 bases between. CDR3 length: 12 amino acids. Germline V gene sequence: CDR1 LGHDT, CDR2 YNNKEL (reference sequence). CDR3 DNA sequence: TGTGCCAGCAGCTCCCATAGCGATACGCAGTATTTT. This codes for CASSSHSDTQYF.

This clonotype was recorded many times. V usage is TRBV7-9 and J usage is TRBJ1-1; D is unclear. Trimming left V 4 bases short and J 8 bases short, with 8 bases between. CDR1 is SEHNR and CDR2 is FQNEAQ in the germline V gene (reference sequence). The CDR3 loop spans 11 amino acids. Here the CDR3 reads CASSSSIEAFF. DNA of the CDR3: TGTGCCAGCAGCTCCTCTATCGAAGCTTTCTTT.

This clonotype was recorded at least ten times. This chain connects TRBV5-1 to TRBJ1-6, with D uncertain. Trimming removed 5 bases from V and 0 bases from J, with 9 bases in between. The germline CDR1 and CDR2 sequences are SGHRS and YFSETQ. The CDR3 has 15 residues. The CDR3: CASRTLSSYNSPLHF. In DNA, the CDR3 is TGCGCCAGCAGGACGCTGAGCTCCTATAATTCACCCCTCCACTTT.

This clonotype came up a few times. The chain employs TRBV12-3 or TRBV12-4 and TRBJ1-2; weak D call: TRBD1 (5 bases). V shed 5 bases and J shed 3 bases, with 10 bases lying between them. The CDR3 spans 13 residues. This CDR3 is CASSLQVDYGYTF. The DNA for the CDR3 is TGTGCCAGCAGTCTACAGGTTGACTATGGCTACACCTTC.

This clonotype has ten or more counts. This sequence joins TRBV5-1 and TRBJ2-3; no clear D gene. Germline CDR1 SGHRS, CDR2 YFSETQ. The CDR3 contains 11 residues. The V end lost 2 bases, the J end lost 5 bases, and 3 bases lay between the germline ends. The CDR3 DNA reads TGCGCCAGCAGCTTCAAAGATACGCAGTATTTT. Translation gives CASSFKDTQYF.

This clonotype was counted at least ten times. The chain has TRBV5-1 and TRBJ2-7; 7 bases are a match to TRBD1. V lost 0 bases to trimming and J lost 5 bases; unmatched junction nucleotides: 8. Germline CDR1 is SGHRS and CDR2 is YFSETQ. The CDR3 has 15 residues. CDR3 DNA sequence: TGCGCCAGCAGCTTGGTGGGGACAGACGTTAACGAGCAGTACTTC. This sequence encodes CASSLVGTDVNEQYF.

This clonotype occurred many times. V and J are TRBV5-1 and TRBJ2-5, with 7 bases lining up with TRBD1. Germline assignment: CDR1 SGHRS and CDR2 YFSETQ. V lost 3 bases to trimming and J lost 3 bases; unmatched junction nucleotides: 11. CDR3 length equals 16 residues. CDR3 bases: TGCGCCAGCAGCTACGAAGACAGGGTAGTAAAAGAGACCCAGTACTTC. Translating gives CASSYEDRVVKETQYF.

This clonotype was recorded at least ten times. The rearrangement links TRBV9 to TRBJ1-6; D remains ambiguous. CDR1 is SGDLS and CDR2 is YYNGEE in the germline V gene. Deletions cut 0 bases from V and 8 bases from J, with 6 bases between. The CDR3 length is 13 residues. CDR3: CASSVGSDSPLHF. As DNA, the CDR3 is TGTGCCAGCAGCGTAGGTTCGGATTCACCCCTCCACTTT. The whole variable domain, filled in from reference TRBV9 and TRBJ1-6, reads DSGVTQTPKHLITATGQRVTLRCSPRSGDLSVYWYQQSLDQGLQFLIQYYNGEERAKGNILERFSAQQFPDLHSELNLSSLELGDSALYFCASSVGSDSPLHFGNGTRLTVT.

The chain joins TRBV7-2 to TRBJ1-2, with D possibly TRBD1 on 6 matching bases. V was cut by 0 bases and J by 7 bases, with 15 bases left in between. CDR3 length: 15 amino acids. Germline CDR1 SGHTA, CDR2 FQGNSA. The CDR3 here is CASSLAGLRGSGYTF. The CDR3 bases are TGTGCCAGCAGCTTAGCGGGGCTTAGGGGGAGTGGCTACACCTTC. Full variable domain (outside the CDR3, taken from reference TRBV7-2 and TRBJ1-2): GAGVSQSPSNKVTEKGKDVELRCDPISGHTALYWYRQSLGQGLEFLIYFQGNSAPDKSGLPSDRFSAERTGGSVSTLTIQRTQQEDSAVYLCASSLAGLRGSGYTFGSGTRLTVV.

Many counts were recorded for this clonotype. V usage is TRBV20-1 and J usage is TRBJ1-2, with D unresolved. The CDR3 contains 13 residues. Germline lookup yields CDR1 DFQATT and CDR2 SNEGSKA (reference sequence). V lost 5 bases, J lost 6 bases, and 16 bases lay in between. This chain's CDR3 is CSAPDQDQDGYTF. The CDR3 DNA sequence: TGCAGTGCTCCGGACCAGGACCAGGATGGCTACACCTTC.

This clonotype was counted many times. CDR3 coding DNA: TGTGCCAGCAGTCCACTAGCGGGCAAGATAGGGTCCTACAATGAGCAGTTCTTC. Encoded protein: CASSPLAGKIGSYNEQFF. The chain uses TRBV28 and TRBJ2-1; TRBD2 aligns across 9 bases. Germline loops: CDR1 MDHEN, CDR2 SYDVKM. This CDR3 has 18 residues. With V trimmed by 5 bases and J by 1 base, 12 bases remained unmatched.

This clonotype was recorded at least ten times. The gene calls are TRBV20-1 and TRBJ1-6, with 7 bases fitting TRBD1. The CDR3 is 16 amino acids. Germline trimming cut 0 bases from V and 1 base from J; bases unmatched to any gene: 3. Germline lookup yields CDR1 DFQATT and CDR2 SNEGSKA (reference sequence). The DNA for the CDR3 is TGCAGTGCTAGAGAGCCAGGGGGGTCCTATAATTCACCCCTCCACTTT. Residues: CSAREPGGSYNSPLHF.

This clonotype was observed many times. The chain links TRBV6-2 or TRBV6-3 to TRBJ1-5; D gene uncertain. V was shortened by 7 bases and J by 0 bases, with 7 bases between the two germline ends. Per germline, CDR1 MNHEY and CDR2 SVGEGT. This CDR3 has 13 residues. The DNA for the CDR3 is TGTGCCAGCACCCGAGATAGCAATCAGCCCCAGCATTTT. Amino acid sequence: CASTRDSNQPQHF.

This clonotype was detected ten times or more. CDR3 in amino acids: CASSHRDQETQYF. CDR3 in DNA: TGTGCCAGCAGCCATCGGGACCAAGAGACCCAGTACTTC. The V gene is TRBV3-1, the J gene TRBJ2-5; D gene unclear. CDR3 length equals 13 residues. V lost 3 bases and J 0 bases, leaving 5 bases between the germline ends. Germline-derived CDR1 and CDR2 are LGHDT and YNNKEL (reference sequence).

This clonotype has a handful of counts. The CDR3 coding sequence is TGCGCCAGCAGCTATGATGCGGGAGGCACCGGGGAGCTGTTTTTT. This gives the protein CASSYDAGGTGELFF. The rearrangement uses TRBV5-1 and TRBJ2-2, with TRBD2 matching 8 bases. This CDR3 contains 15 residues. J gave up 4 bases and V 3 bases, and 5 bases lay outside the gene matches. In germline, CDR1 is SGHRS, CDR2 YFSETQ.

The table lists this clonotype with many counts. The chain has TRBV7-6 and TRBJ1-5; D is possibly TRBD1 (5 bases). Trimming pared 5 bases from V and 3 bases from J, leaving 14 bases between. The CDR3 is made up of 15 amino acids. CDR1 is SGHVS and CDR2 is FNYEAQ in the germline V gene. This CDR3 reads CASSASGTNNQPQHF. The CDR3 DNA reads as TGTGCCAGCAGCGCGTCAGGGACTAACAATCAGCCCCAGCATTTT.

At least ten counts were recorded for this clonotype. The chain recombines TRBV15 with TRBJ2-3; tentative D call: TRBD1 (6 bases). V lost 3 bases, J lost 0 bases, and 13 bases lay in between. Germline V gene data show CDR1 as LNHNV and CDR2 as YYDKDF (reference sequence). The CDR3 has 16 amino acids. The DNA of the CDR3 is TGTGCCACCAGCAGGTACCACAGGGTGAGCACAGATACGCAGTATTTT. This translates into CATSRYHRVSTDTQYF.

On this clonotype: It may be a read error: a sequence one base away is much more abundant. The rearrangement joins TRBV7-9 to TRBJ1-1; TRBD1 might be the D (5 bases). Trimming pared 5 bases from V and 4 bases from J, leaving 14 bases between. This CDR3 is built from 14 residues. Germline loops: CDR1 SEHNR, CDR2 FQNEAQ (reference sequence). As DNA, the CDR3 is TGTGCCAGCAGCCTAAGGGGTGATTTCACTGAAGCTTTCTTT. This gives the protein CASSLRGDFTEAFF. Variable domain in full (rest from reference TRBV7-9 and TRBJ1-1): DTGVSQNPRHKITKRGQNVTFRCDPISEHNRLYWYRQTLGQGPEFLTYFQNEAQLEKSRLLSDRFSAERPKGSFSTLEIQRTEQGDSAMYLCASSLRGDFTEAFFGQGTRLTVV.

This clonotype was observed many times. This chain joins TRBV6-5 and TRBJ2-5; 9 bases match TRBD2. Trimming took 5 bases from V and 7 from J; bases not matched to a gene: 8. Germline V gene data show CDR1 as MNHEY and CDR2 as SVGAGI. CDR3 length: 14 residues. This chain's CDR3 is CASSTGLATVTQYF. The CDR3 nucleotides read TGTGCCAGCAGTACGGGACTAGCTACGGTGACCCAGTACTTC.

The sample holds many counts of this clonotype. The CDR3 reads CASSQGVTGTQWRLFF. DNA for the CDR3: TGCGCCAGCAGCCAAGGGGTAACAGGGACCCAGTGGAGACTGTTTTTT. J is TRBJ1-4 and V is TRBV4-3; the D gene is possibly TRBD1 (6 bases). The CDR3 runs to 16 residues. Germline V CDR1 and CDR2: LGHNA, YSLEER. V lost 1 base and J 13 bases, leaving 22 bases between the germline ends.

There are many counts of this clonotype. V and J are TRBV9 and TRBJ1-3; the D is unclear. Germline CDR1 reads SGDLS; CDR2 reads YYNGEE. The V gene lost 2 bases and the J gene lost 2 bases, with 5 bases spanning the gap. This CDR3 is 13 amino acids long. The CDR3 region is CASSVGTGNTIYF. Here the CDR3 DNA reads TGTGCCAGCAGCGTGGGAACTGGAAACACCATATATTTT.

This clonotype was seen at least ten times. V usage is TRBV20-1 and J usage is TRBJ2-6; a weak D match, TRBD1 (6 bases). Germline V gene sequence: CDR1 DFQATT, CDR2 SNEGSKA (reference sequence). The CDR3 covers 16 residues. The CDR3 DNA is TGCAGCGCCCTCCCAGGGGTCCCCACTGGGGCCAACGTCCTGACTTTC. Its protein product is CSALPGVPTGANVLTF.

This clonotype was found many times. This chain links TRBV18 with TRBJ1-3; 9 nucleotides line up with TRBD1. Germline trimming cut 1 base from V and 4 bases from J; bases unmatched to any gene: 2. Per germline, CDR1 KGHSH and CDR2 LQKENI. The CDR3 has 15 residues. This CDR3 is CASSPLQGAGNTIYF. CDR3 in DNA: TGTGCCAGCTCACCACTACAGGGGGCAGGAAACACCATATATTTT.

This clonotype was detected many times. The chain links TRBV15 to TRBJ2-7; TRBD2 might be the D (5 bases). The germline V and J ends were trimmed by 6 bases and 3 bases, with 18 bases remaining between them. The length of the CDR3 is 15 residues. Germline V gene data show CDR1 as LNHNV and CDR2 as YYDKDF (reference sequence). In nucleotides, the CDR3 is TGTGCCACCAGGGAGGCAGAAGGGCTAGGCTACGAGCAGTACTTC. It yields the protein CATREAEGLGYEQYF.

This chain uses TRBV6-5 with TRBJ1-2, with D perhaps TRBD1 (6 bases). The germline gives CDR1 MNHEY, CDR2 SVGAGI. This CDR3 is built from 14 residues. Trimming cost V 5 bases and J 7 bases, with 17 bases left between them. This CDR3 is CASSTRGGSVGYTF. CDR3 nucleotides: TGTGCCAGCAGTACAAGGGGGGGTTCGGTTGGCTACACCTTC.

In its sample, this clonotype was seen a few times. This chain connects TRBV20-1 to TRBJ2-5; 7 bases agree with TRBD2. CDR3 length: 14 residues. CDR1 and CDR2 from the germline V gene are DFQATT and SNEGSKA (reference sequence). The J segment lost 2 bases and the V segment lost 5 bases, leaving 8 bases of the junction unmatched. CDR3 residues: CSARWGEGQETQYF. CDR3 DNA: TGCAGTGCTCGTTGGGGGGAGGGACAAGAGACCCAGTACTTC.

This clonotype was counted at least ten times. This chain joins TRBV7-8 and TRBJ2-5; 11 bases are a match to TRBD2. With V trimmed by 5 bases and J by 3 bases, 2 bases remained unmatched. This CDR3 spans 14 amino acids. Germline-derived CDR1 and CDR2 are SGHVS and FQNEAQ. The CDR3 DNA sequence: TGTGCCAGCAGCCTTAGCGGGGGGGAAGAGACCCAGTACTTC. Amino acid sequence: CASSLSGGEETQYF.

There are many counts of this clonotype. V gene TRBV20-1 combines with J gene TRBJ1-6; D perhaps matches TRBD1 (5 bases). Trimming left V 5 bases short and J 0 bases short, with 17 bases between. The germline CDR1 and CDR2 sequences are DFQATT and SNEGSKA (reference sequence). This CDR3 is 17 amino acids long. CDR3 sequence reads: CSALTSRDLSYNSPLHF. CDR3 bases: TGCAGTGCTCTCACCTCCAGGGACCTCTCCTATAATTCACCCCTCCACTTT.

This clonotype was seen repeatedly, ten times or more. V and J are TRBV9 and TRBJ2-7; maybe TRBD2 (6 bases). The CDR3 spans 13 residues. Trimming stripped 4 bases from V and 2 bases from J, with 10 bases between. The germline CDR1 and CDR2 sequences are SGDLS and YYNGEE. CDR3 loop: CASSKDYAYEQYF. As DNA, the CDR3 is TGTGCCAGCAGCAAGGACTATGCCTACGAGCAGTACTTC.